Listed below are T cell receptor beta chains from one sample, sequenced in a study of cytomegalovirus exposure and HLA in healthy donors. Using immunoSEQ multiplex PCR, the repertoire was profiled, and TCRdb retains in-frame clones only, with some absent. The data hold some 170,000 clones, with about four fifths observed a single time. Sequencing was done on a sample of PBMCs. The receptors stem from a woman aged 18-30 years in good health and CMV-seropositive. CDR3s include the opening cysteine and the closing phenylalanine or tryptophan. D genes are given only for firm matches. Clone size, where shown, is once, few, many, or a class for clones that have expanded.

clone_size: .
v_call: TRBV11-2
j_call: TRBJ2-7
d_call: TRBD2
cdr3_nt: TGTGCCAGCAGCTTAGACGGGAGGAACTACGAGCAGTACTTC
cdr3_aa: CASSLDGRNYEQYF

clone_size: .
v_call: TRBV4-2
j_call: TRBJ2-6
d_call: TRBD1
cdr3_nt: TGTGCCAGCAGCCGACACCTGACAGGGGGGGTAACTGGGGCCAACGTCCTGACTTTC
cdr3_aa: CASSRHLTGGVTGANVLTF

clone_size: few
v_call: TRBV7-9
j_call: TRBJ1-6
d_call: .
cdr3_nt: TGTGCCAGCAGCTCACGATACCTAGGTCAACAGGATAATTCACCCCTCCACTTT
cdr3_aa: CASSSRYLGQQDNSPLHF

clone_size: .
v_call: TRBV7-9
j_call: TRBJ2-3
d_call: TRBD2
cdr3_nt: TGTGCCAGCAGCTTAGTTACGGGGGGAGTAGATACGCAGTATTTT
cdr3_aa: CASSLVTGGVDTQYF

clone_size: .
v_call: TRBV2
j_call: TRBJ2-5
d_call: .
cdr3_nt: TGTGCCAGCTTTAGAGGTATCCAAGAGACCCAGTACTTC
cdr3_aa: CASFRGIQETQYF

clone_size: .
v_call: TRBV7-8
j_call: TRBJ2-7
d_call: .
cdr3_nt: TGTGCCAGCAGCCCAAGGGGACAAGCCCACGAGCAGTACTTC
cdr3_aa: CASSPRGQAHEQYF

clone_size: .
v_call: TRBV6-1
j_call: TRBJ2-2
d_call: .
cdr3_nt: TGTGCCAGCAGTGAAGACTGGGGGCGAGGGGTCGGGGAGCTGTTTTTT
cdr3_aa: CASSEDWGRGVGELFF

clone_size: .
v_call: TRBV10-3
j_call: TRBJ1-5
d_call: .
cdr3_nt: TGTGCCATCAGTGAGTCCGGGACGGGGGGCCTAAGTCCCCAGCATTTT
cdr3_aa: CAISESGTGGLSPQHF

clone_size: few
v_call: TRBV10-3
j_call: TRBJ2-1
d_call: .
cdr3_nt: TGTGCCATCAGTGGTCCCCCCGACGCGGGTTATGAGCAGTTCTTC
cdr3_aa: CAISGPPDAGYEQFF

clone_size: .
v_call: TRBV5-1
j_call: TRBJ2-5
d_call: TRBD2
cdr3_nt: TGCGCCAGCAGCACAGGAGCGACTAGCGGGGCCTACTGGTACTTC
cdr3_aa: CASSTGATSGAYWYF

clone_size: .
v_call: TRBV6-6
j_call: TRBJ1-5
d_call: TRBD1
cdr3_nt: TGTGCCAGCCAACCGGGACAGGGATCCAATCAGCCCCAGCATTTT
cdr3_aa: CASQPGQGSNQPQHF

clone_size: .
v_call: TRBV29-1
j_call: TRBJ2-4
d_call: TRBD2
cdr3_nt: TGCAGCGTTCTGACTAGCGGGGGGGCGGTTCAGTACTTC
cdr3_aa: CSVLTSGGAVQYF

clone_size: .
v_call: TRBV10-3
j_call: TRBJ1-2
d_call: TRBD1
cdr3_nt: TGTGCCATCAGTACTAACGGGGGGACAGGCGACTATGGCTACACCTTC
cdr3_aa: CAISTNGGTGDYGYTF

clone_size: .
v_call: TRBV5-6
j_call: TRBJ2-7
d_call: TRBD1
cdr3_nt: TGTGCCAGCAGCTCCGCGGGACAGGACTACGAGCAGTACTTC
cdr3_aa: CASSSAGQDYEQYF

clone_size: .
v_call: TRBV5-1
j_call: TRBJ2-4
d_call: TRBD1
cdr3_nt: TGCGCCAGCAGCATACGACAGGGCGTGAACATTCAGTACTTC
cdr3_aa: CASSIRQGVNIQYF

clone_size: .
v_call: TRBV19
j_call: TRBJ2-3
d_call: TRBD2
cdr3_nt: TGTGCCAGTAGTAGTCTAGCGGGGCTCACAGATACGCAGTATTTT
cdr3_aa: CASSSLAGLTDTQYF

clone_size: .
v_call: TRBV7-9
j_call: TRBJ1-4
d_call: TRBD1
cdr3_nt: TGTGCCAGCAGCCCCCAGGGGGTGACTAATGAAAAACTGTTTTTT
cdr3_aa: CASSPQGVTNEKLFF

clone_size: .
v_call: TRBV5-4
j_call: TRBJ2-5
d_call: TRBD2
cdr3_nt: TGTGCCAGCAGCGATGGACTAGGGGTAGAGACCCAGTACTTC
cdr3_aa: CASSDGLGVETQYF

clone_size: .
v_call: TRBV27
j_call: TRBJ1-1
d_call: TRBD1
cdr3_nt: TGTGCCAGCAAGACAGGGGGCACTGAAGCTTTCTTT
cdr3_aa: CASKTGGTEAFF

clone_size: .
v_call: TRBV9
j_call: TRBJ2-1
d_call: TRBD2
cdr3_nt: TGTGCCAGCAGCCGAATGGGGGGGAGGGCTGAGCAGTTCTTC
cdr3_aa: CASSRMGGRAEQFF

clone_size: .
v_call: TRBV7-9
j_call: TRBJ1-1
d_call: .
cdr3_nt: TGTGCCAGCAGCTTAGGGGGGGGGTTCACTGAAGCTTTCTTT
cdr3_aa: CASSLGGGFTEAFF

clone_size: .
v_call: TRBV7-6
j_call: TRBJ2-5
d_call: TRBD2
cdr3_nt: TGTGCCAGCAGCACCGGGACTAGCCCTGAGACCCAGTACTTC
cdr3_aa: CASSTGTSPETQYF

clone_size: .
v_call: TRBV6-1
j_call: TRBJ2-5
d_call: TRBD1
cdr3_nt: TGTGCCAGCAGTAAGACAGGGAAAGAGACCCAGTACTTC
cdr3_aa: CASSKTGKETQYF

clone_size: once
v_call: TRBV19
j_call: TRBJ2-5
d_call: TRBD1
cdr3_nt: TGTGCCAGTAGTGACAGGGTAGGAGAGACCCAGTACTTC
cdr3_aa: CASSDRVGETQYF

clone_size: .
v_call: TRBV23-1
j_call: TRBJ1-2
d_call: TRBD1
cdr3_nt: TGCGCCAGCAGTCAGGGGACAGGGTATGGCTACACCTTC
cdr3_aa: CASSQGTGYGYTF

clone_size: .
v_call: TRBV5-4
j_call: TRBJ1-3
d_call: TRBD1
cdr3_nt: TGTGCCAGCAGCTCCCGAAAGACAGGGCTCTCTGGAAACACCATATATTTT
cdr3_aa: CASSSRKTGLSGNTIYF

clone_size: .
v_call: TRBV6-1
j_call: TRBJ1-2
d_call: TRBD1
cdr3_nt: TGTGCCAGCAGTGAACCAGGGGGCCGGAACTATGGCTACACCTTC
cdr3_aa: CASSEPGGRNYGYTF

clone_size: few
v_call: TRBV7-8
j_call: TRBJ1-4
d_call: .
cdr3_nt: TGTGCCAGCAGCTGGCCGGGACACACTAATGAAAAACTGTTTTTT
cdr3_aa: CASSWPGHTNEKLFF

clone_size: once
v_call: TRBV7-6
j_call: TRBJ2-7
d_call: TRBD1
cdr3_nt: TGTGCCAGCAGCTCTGGGACAGGGGGGTTCTACGAGCAGTACTTC
cdr3_aa: CASSSGTGGFYEQYF

clone_size: .
v_call: TRBV29-1
j_call: TRBJ1-4
d_call: .
cdr3_nt: TGCAGCGTTGAACGGGGGGAAAAACTGTTTTTT
cdr3_aa: CSVERGEKLFF

clone_size: .
v_call: TRBV27
j_call: TRBJ2-3
d_call: .
cdr3_nt: TGTGCCAGCAGTTTATCTCCGGGGATGGGGAGCACAGATACGCAGTATTTT
cdr3_aa: CASSLSPGMGSTDTQYF

clone_size: few
v_call: TRBV15
j_call: TRBJ2-3
d_call: TRBD1
cdr3_nt: TGTGCCACCAGCAGAGGCGACTACAGGGGGCGCACAGATACGCAGTATTTT
cdr3_aa: CATSRGDYRGRTDTQYF

clone_size: .
v_call: TRBV7-8
j_call: TRBJ1-5
d_call: TRBD1
cdr3_nt: TGTGCCAGCAGCTTGGACAGGCTTAGCAATCAGCCCCAGCATTTT
cdr3_aa: CASSLDRLSNQPQHF

clone_size: .
v_call: TRBV6-1
j_call: TRBJ2-7
d_call: TRBD1
cdr3_nt: TGTGCCAGCAGTGAATTCCGGGACAGGGGAGACGAGCAGTACTTC
cdr3_aa: CASSEFRDRGDEQYF

clone_size: .
v_call: TRBV28
j_call: TRBJ1-6
d_call: .
cdr3_nt: TGTGCCAGCAGTGCCCGAGGGAAGGATAATTCACCCCTCCACTTT
cdr3_aa: CASSARGKDNSPLHF